Sequencing of this T cell receptor beta chain was carried out in a study of blood T cell repertoires in COVID-19. As for the study in general: Samples taken during acute and convalescent COVID-19 were collected in the United States, Italy and Spain.

Between the trimmed V and J ends, which lost 2 bases and 1 base, there was a span of 5 bases. CDR1 and CDR2 from the germline V gene are KGHSH and LQKENI. The CDR3 is 13 residues long. TCRdb's copy holds only in-frame clones and misses some; the assay was immunoSEQ multiplex PCR. The sample shows roughly 97,000 clones, 70% to 85% of them seen only once. Sequencing input: peripheral blood. This sequence was found in a man in his 70s with acute or convalescent COVID-19. The J gene is TRBJ1-1, the V gene TRBV18, with no clear D. CDR3 nucleotide sequence: TGTGCCAGCTCACCAAGAGAGAACACTGAAGCTTTCTTT. Amino acids: CASSPRENTEAFF.